This T cell receptor (beta chain) stems from a study of tumor and adjacent non-tumor tissue in lung cancer. A modified ARM-PCR protocol with three rounds of nested PCR amplified TCRbeta. Each CDR3 protein is one row after TCRdb ran MiXCR on the multiplex PCR reads. The sample consists of about 60,000 distinct CDR3 sequences, around two thirds of them appearing once. Study results and caveats: Top 100 clones took a larger repertoire share in normal lung.

In this sample, this clonotype turned up once. The antigen is undetermined. A much larger clone differs from this one at a single base, so this may be a read error. The CDR3 spans 16 residues. Germline values: CDR1 MNHEY, CDR2 SVGAGI. RNA was extracted from bulk tissue without any cell sorting. This non-tumor lung sample came from over 3 cm beyond the tumor edge. The clonotype was recovered from a man aged 70-80 years with non-small cell lung cancer. The sequenced material came from distant non-tumor lung tissue. V gene TRBV6-5 combines with J gene TRBJ1-6, with a weak D call TRBD1 (6 bases). This CDR3 is CVSRPGQSALRSPLHF. Written as DNA, the CDR3 is TGTGTCAGCAGACCCGGACAGTCCGCCCTTAGGTCACCCCTCCACTTT.